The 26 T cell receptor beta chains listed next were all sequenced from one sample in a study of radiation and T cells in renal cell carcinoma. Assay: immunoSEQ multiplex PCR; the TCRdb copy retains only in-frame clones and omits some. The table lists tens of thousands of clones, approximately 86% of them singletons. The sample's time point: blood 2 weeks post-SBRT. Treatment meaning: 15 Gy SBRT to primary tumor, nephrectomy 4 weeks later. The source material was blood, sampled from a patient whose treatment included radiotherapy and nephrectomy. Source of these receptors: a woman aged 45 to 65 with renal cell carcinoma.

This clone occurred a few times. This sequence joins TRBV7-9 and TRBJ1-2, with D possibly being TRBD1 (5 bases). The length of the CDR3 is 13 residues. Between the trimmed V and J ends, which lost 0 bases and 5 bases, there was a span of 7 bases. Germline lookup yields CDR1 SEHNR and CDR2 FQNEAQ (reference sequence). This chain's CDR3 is CASSLASGYGYTF. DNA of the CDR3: TGTGCCAGCAGCTTAGCCTCAGGGTATGGCTACACCTTC.

The DNA of the CDR3 is TGCGCCAGCAGCCAAGATCAGGGGACGAATCAGCCCCAGCATTTT. Its translation: CASSQDQGTNQPQHF. The genes are TRBV4-3 and TRBJ1-5, with D perhaps TRBD1 (6 bases). This CDR3 comprises 15 residues. V was pared by 0 bases and J by 4 bases, with 10 bases between. In germline, CDR1 is LGHNA, CDR2 YSLEER.

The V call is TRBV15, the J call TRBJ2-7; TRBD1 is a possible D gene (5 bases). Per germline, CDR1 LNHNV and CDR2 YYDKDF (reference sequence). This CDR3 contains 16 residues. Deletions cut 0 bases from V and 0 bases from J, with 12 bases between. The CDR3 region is CATSREKDRTSYEQYF. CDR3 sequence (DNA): TGTGCCACCAGCAGAGAAAAAGACAGAACCTCCTACGAGCAGTACTTC.

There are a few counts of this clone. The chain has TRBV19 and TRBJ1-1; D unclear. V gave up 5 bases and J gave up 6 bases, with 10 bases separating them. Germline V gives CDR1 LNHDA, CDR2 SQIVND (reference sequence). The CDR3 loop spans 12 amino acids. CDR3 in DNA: TGTGCCAGTAGTCACCTCCGATCTGAAGCTTTCTTT. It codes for CASSHLRSEAFF.

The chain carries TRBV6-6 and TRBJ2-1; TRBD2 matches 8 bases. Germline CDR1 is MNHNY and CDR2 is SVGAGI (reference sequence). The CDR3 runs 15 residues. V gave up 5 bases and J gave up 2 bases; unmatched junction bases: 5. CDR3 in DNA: TGTGCCAGCAGTAAAGATAGCGGGGCCTACAATGAGCAGTTCTTC. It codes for CASSKDSGAYNEQFF.

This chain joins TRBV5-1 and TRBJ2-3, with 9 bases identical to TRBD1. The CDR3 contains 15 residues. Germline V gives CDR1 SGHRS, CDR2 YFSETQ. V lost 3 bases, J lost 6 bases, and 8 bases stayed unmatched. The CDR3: CASSSGQGSTDTQYF. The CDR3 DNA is TGCGCCAGCAGCTCCGGACAGGGGTCAACGGATACGCAGTATTTT.

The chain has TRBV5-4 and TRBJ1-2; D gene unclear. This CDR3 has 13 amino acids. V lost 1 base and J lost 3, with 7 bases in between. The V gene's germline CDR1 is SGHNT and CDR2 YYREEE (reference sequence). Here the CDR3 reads CASSLPRHYGYTF. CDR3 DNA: TGTGCCAGCAGCTTGCCCCGTCACTATGGCTACACCTTC.

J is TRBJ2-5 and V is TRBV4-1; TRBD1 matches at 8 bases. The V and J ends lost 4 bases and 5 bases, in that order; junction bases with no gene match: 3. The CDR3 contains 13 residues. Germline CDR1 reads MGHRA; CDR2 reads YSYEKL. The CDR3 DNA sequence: TGCGCCAGCAGCCGTGACAGGGGCGAGACCCAGTACTTC. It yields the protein CASSRDRGETQYF.

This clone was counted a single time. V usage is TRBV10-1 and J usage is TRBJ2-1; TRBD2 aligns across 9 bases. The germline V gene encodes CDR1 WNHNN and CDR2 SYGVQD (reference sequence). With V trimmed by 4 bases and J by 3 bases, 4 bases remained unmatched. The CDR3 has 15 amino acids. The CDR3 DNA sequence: TGCGCCAGCAGTGTAGCGGGAGAGATCTACAATGAGCAGTTCTTC. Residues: CASSVAGEIYNEQFF.

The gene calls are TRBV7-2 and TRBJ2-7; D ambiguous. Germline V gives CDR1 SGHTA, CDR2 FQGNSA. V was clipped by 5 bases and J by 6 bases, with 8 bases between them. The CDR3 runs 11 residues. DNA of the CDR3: TGTGCCAGCAGCCACTCGGTCGAGCAGTACTTC. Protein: CASSHSVEQYF. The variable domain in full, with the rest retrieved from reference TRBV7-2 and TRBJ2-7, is GAGVSQSPSNKVTEKGKDVELRCDPISGHTALYWYRQSLGQGLEFLIYFQGNSAPDKSGLPSDRFSAERTGGSVSTLTIQRTQQEDSAVYLCASSHSVEQYFGPGTRLTVT.

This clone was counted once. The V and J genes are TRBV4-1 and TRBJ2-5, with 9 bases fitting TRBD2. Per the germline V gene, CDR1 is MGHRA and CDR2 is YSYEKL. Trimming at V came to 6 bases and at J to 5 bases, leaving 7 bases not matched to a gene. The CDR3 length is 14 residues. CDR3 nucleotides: TGCGCCAGCAGACCAGGACTAGCGCGGGAGACCCAGTACTTC. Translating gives CASRPGLARETQYF.

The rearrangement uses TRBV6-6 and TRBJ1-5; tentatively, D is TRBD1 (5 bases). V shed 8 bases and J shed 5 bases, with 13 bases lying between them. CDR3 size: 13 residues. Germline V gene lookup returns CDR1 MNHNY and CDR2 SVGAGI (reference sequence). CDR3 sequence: CASGRGGDQPQHF. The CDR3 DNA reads TGTGCCAGCGGTAGGGGAGGGGATCAGCCCCAGCATTTT.

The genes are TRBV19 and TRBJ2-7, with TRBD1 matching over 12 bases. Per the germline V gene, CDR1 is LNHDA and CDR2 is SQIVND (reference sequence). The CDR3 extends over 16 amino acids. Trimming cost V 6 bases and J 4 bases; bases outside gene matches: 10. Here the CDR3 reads CASRGLMGQGAYEQYF. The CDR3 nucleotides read TGTGCCAGTAGAGGGCTTATGGGACAGGGGGCTTACGAGCAGTACTTC. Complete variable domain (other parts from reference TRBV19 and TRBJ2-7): DGGITQSPKYLFRKEGQNVTLSCEQNLNHDAMYWYRQDPGQGLRLIYYSQIVNDFQKGDIAEGYSVSREKKESFPLTVTSAQKNPTAFYLCASRGLMGQGAYEQYFGPGTRLTVT.

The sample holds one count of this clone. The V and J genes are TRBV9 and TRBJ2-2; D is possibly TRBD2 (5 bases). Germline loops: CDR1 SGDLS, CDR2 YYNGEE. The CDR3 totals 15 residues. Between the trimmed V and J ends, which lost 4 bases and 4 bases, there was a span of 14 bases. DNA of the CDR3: TGTGCCAGCAGCCAGGAGGTAGGGTTCACCGGGGAGCTGTTTTTT. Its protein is CASSQEVGFTGELFF.

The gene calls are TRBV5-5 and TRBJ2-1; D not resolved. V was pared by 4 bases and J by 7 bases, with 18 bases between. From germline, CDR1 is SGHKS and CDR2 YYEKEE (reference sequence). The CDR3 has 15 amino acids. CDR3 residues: CASSLYNTFSNEQFF. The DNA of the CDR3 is TGTGCCAGCAGCCTCTATAACACCTTCAGTAATGAGCAGTTCTTC.

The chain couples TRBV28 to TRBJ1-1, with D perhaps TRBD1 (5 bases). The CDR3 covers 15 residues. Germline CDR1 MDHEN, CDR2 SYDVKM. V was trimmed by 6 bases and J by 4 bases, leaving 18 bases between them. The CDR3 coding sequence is TGTGCCAGCAGCAGTCGTGGGGGGGTGGGCACTGAAGCTTTCTTT. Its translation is CASSSRGGVGTEAFF.

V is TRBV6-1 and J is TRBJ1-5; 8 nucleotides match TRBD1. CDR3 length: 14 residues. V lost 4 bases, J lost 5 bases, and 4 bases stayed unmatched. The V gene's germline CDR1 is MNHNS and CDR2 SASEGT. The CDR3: CASSGTGIDQPQHF. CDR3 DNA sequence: TGTGCCAGCAGTGGGACAGGGATAGATCAGCCCCAGCATTTT.

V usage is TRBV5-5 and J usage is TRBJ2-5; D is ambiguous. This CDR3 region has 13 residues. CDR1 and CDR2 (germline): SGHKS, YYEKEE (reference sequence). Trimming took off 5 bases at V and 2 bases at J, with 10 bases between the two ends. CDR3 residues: CASRLDGQETQYF. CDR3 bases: TGTGCCAGCAGACTGGACGGGCAAGAGACCCAGTACTTC.

The CDR3 spells CAWMPYNTEAFF. CDR3 sequence (DNA): TGTGCCTGGATGCCCTATAACACTGAAGCTTTCTTT. The J gene is TRBJ1-1, the V gene TRBV30, with unresolved D. Germline lookup yields CDR1 GTSNPN and CDR2 SVGIG (reference sequence). The V gene lost 4 bases and the J gene lost 2 bases, with 8 bases spanning the gap. The CDR3 is 12 amino acids.

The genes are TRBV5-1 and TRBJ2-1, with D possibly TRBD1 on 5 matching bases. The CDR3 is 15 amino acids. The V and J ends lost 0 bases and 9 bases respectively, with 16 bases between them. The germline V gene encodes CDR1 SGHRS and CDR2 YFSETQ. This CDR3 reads CASSLEAGKSTEQFF. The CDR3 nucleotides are TGCGCCAGCAGCTTGGAGGCAGGGAAATCTACTGAGCAGTTCTTC.

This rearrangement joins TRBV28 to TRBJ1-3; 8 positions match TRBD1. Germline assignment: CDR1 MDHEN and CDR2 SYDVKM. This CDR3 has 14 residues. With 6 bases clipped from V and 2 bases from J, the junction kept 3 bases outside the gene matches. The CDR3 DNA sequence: TGTGCCAGCAGGCCGGGACAGGCTGGAAACACCATATATTTT. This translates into CASRPGQAGNTIYF.

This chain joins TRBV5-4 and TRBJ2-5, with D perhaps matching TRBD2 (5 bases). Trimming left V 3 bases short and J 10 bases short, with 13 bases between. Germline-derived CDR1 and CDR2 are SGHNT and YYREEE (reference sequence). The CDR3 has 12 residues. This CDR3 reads CASSSGPEVQYF. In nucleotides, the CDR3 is TGTGCCAGCAGCTCAGGACCGGAGGTCCAGTACTTC.

This chain's CDR3 is CSDTRTGGIYGYTF. The DNA for the CDR3 is TGCAGCGACACCCGGACAGGGGGGATCTATGGCTACACCTTC. V gene TRBV29-1 combines with J gene TRBJ1-2; TRBD1 matches 10 bases. CDR3 length: 14 amino acids. Germline CDR1 reads SQVTM; CDR2 reads ANQGSEA. With V trimmed by 7 bases and J by 4 bases, 9 bases remained unmatched.

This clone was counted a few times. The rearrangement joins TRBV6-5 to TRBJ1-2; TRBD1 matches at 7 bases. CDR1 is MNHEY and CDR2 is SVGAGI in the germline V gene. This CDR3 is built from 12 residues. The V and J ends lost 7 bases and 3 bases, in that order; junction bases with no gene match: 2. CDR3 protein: CASTTGDYGYTF. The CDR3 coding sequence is TGTGCCAGCACCACAGGGGACTATGGCTACACCTTC.

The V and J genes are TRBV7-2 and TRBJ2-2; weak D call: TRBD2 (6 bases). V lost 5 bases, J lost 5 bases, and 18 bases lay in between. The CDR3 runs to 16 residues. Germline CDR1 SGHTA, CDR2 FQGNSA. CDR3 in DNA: TGTGCCAGCAGCACGCATAGCGGTTTTGGAACCGGGGAGCTGTTTTTT. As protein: CASSTHSGFGTGELFF.

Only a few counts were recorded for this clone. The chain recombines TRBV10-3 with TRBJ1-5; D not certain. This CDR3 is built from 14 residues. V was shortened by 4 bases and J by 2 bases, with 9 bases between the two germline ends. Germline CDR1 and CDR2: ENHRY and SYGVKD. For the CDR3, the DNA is TGTGCCATCAGTGCTGGGGTCGGCAATCAGCCCCAGCATTTT. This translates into CAISAGVGNQPQHF.